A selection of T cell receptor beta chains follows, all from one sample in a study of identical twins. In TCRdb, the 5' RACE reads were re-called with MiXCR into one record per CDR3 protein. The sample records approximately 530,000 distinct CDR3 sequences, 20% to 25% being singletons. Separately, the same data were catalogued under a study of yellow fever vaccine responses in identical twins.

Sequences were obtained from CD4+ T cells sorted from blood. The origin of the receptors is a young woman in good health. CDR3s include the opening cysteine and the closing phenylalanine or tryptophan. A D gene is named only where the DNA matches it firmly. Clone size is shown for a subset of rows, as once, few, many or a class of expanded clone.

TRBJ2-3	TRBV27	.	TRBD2	CASSLSTSGPDTQYF	TGTGCCAGCAGTTTATCGACTAGCGGGCCAGATACGCAGTATTTT
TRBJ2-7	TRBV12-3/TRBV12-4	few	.	CASSLRRASEQYF	TGTGCCAGCAGTTTGCGGAGGGCCTCCGAGCAGTACTTC
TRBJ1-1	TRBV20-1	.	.	CSALILRGGTEAFF	TGCAGTGCTCTCATTCTCAGGGGAGGCACTGAAGCTTTCTTT
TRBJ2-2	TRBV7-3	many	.	CASSLGSGGTGELFF	TGTGCCAGCAGCTTAGGTTCAGGTGGAACCGGGGAGCTGTTTTTT
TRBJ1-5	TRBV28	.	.	CASRTRGGGNQPQHF	TGTGCCAGCAGAACACGGGGGGGCGGGAATCAGCCCCAGCATTTT
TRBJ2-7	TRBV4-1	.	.	CASSHTYSYEQYF	TGCGCCAGCAGCCACACATACTCCTACGAGCAGTACTTC
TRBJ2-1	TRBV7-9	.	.	CASSLARGFRNEQFF	TGTGCCAGCAGCTTAGCCAGGGGATTTAGGAATGAGCAGTTCTTC
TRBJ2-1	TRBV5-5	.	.	CASSSSGQIYNEQFF	TGTGCCAGCAGCTCCTCCGGACAGATCTACAATGAGCAGTTCTTC
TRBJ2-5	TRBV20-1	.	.	CSARRGETQYF	TGCAGTGCTAGAAGGGGAGAGACCCAGTACTTC
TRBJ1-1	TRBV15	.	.	CATSRDQANTEAFF	TGTGCCACCAGCAGAGACCAGGCGAACACTGAAGCTTTCTTT
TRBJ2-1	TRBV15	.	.	CATSKGGGWPGQFF	TGTGCCACCAGCAAAGGGGGGGGCTGGCCGGGGCAGTTCTTC
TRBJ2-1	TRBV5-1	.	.	CASSLEGVGFYNEQFF	TGCGCCAGCAGCTTGGAGGGAGTAGGGTTCTACAATGAGCAGTTCTTC
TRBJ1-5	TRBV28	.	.	CASSSRRGDQPQHF	TGTGCCAGCAGTTCCCGTCGGGGGGATCAGCCCCAGCATTTT
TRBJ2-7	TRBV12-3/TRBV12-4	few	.	CASSSDGDYEQYF	TGTGCCAGCAGCTCCGACGGTGACTACGAGCAGTACTTC
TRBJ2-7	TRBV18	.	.	CASSPNGYEQYF	TGTGCCAGCTCACCAAACGGCTACGAGCAGTACTTC
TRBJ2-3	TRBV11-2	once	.	CASSLLGLSTTQYF	TGTGCCAGCAGCTTATTGGGACTTAGCACTACGCAGTATTTT
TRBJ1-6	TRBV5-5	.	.	CASSLDPGRRSPLHF	TGTGCCAGCAGCTTGGATCCAGGGCGTCGTTCACCCCTCCACTTT
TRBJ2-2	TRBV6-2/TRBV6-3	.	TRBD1	CAARLGTGGTGELFF	TGTGCCGCCCGACTCGGGACAGGGGGTACCGGGGAGCTGTTTTTT
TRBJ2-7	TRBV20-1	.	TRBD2	CSARIGTSGYEQYF	TGCAGTGCTAGAATCGGGACTAGCGGCTACGAGCAGTACTTC
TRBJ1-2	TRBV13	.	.	CASSHRWTVTNYGYTF	TGTGCCAGCAGCCATCGATGGACAGTAACTAACTATGGCTACACCTTC
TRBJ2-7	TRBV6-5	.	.	CASSSTRALGEQYF	TGTGCCAGCAGTTCCACTAGGGCTCTGGGTGAGCAGTACTTC
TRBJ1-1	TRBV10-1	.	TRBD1	CASTGDRNTEAFF	TGCGCCAGCACTGGGGACAGGAACACTGAAGCTTTCTTT
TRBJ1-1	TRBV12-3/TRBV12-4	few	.	CASSYPQGKTFF	TGTGCCAGCAGTTACCCACAGGGCAAGACTTTCTTT
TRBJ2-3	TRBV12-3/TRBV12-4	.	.	CASSFVAHTDTQYF	TGTGCCAGCAGTTTCGTGGCCCACACAGATACGCAGTATTTT
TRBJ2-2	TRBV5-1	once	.	CASSLAKGLTANTGELFF	TGCGCCAGCAGCTTGGCCAAGGGGTTGACAGCGAACACCGGGGAGCTGTTTTTT